This TCR beta chain was identified in a study of cytomegalovirus exposure and HLA in healthy donors. For the study at large: About 82 million unique TCRs from HLA-typed donors were held in an early release of data. Overall study results and limits: A later analysis linked a missense DCLRE1C variant to TCR beta V- and J-gene trimming. TRBV6-2, TRBV6-3 and some other V segments were unresolvable in 87-base-pair reads.

Amplification used 60 Vbeta primers and 13 Jbeta primers. Measured with immunoSEQ multiplex PCR; TCRdb has only the in-frame clones, and not every one. The sample consists of around 180,000 clones, approximately 81% of them appearing once. Note on this clone: Its antigen is undetermined.

All donors participated as healthy donors of bone marrow. V shed 6 bases, J shed 6 bases, and the junction held 14 bases outside the gene matches. This CDR3 has 17 amino acids. Looked up from germline, CDR1 is MDHEN and CDR2 is SYDVKM. This TCR came from a woman between 18 and 29 years old in good health and CMV-seropositive. V is TRBV28 and J is TRBJ1-4, with TRBD1 matching over 9 bases. Sequencing was carried out using PBMCs. The CDR3 DNA is TGTGCCAGCAGCCCAGGGCGAACAGGGGGCGCTTATGAAAAACTGTTTTTT. This codes for CASSPGRTGGAYEKLFF.